Shown below are 15 T cell receptor beta chains from a single sample sequenced in a study of cytomegalovirus exposure and HLA in healthy donors. Researchers ran the PCR with 60 Vbeta and 13 Jbeta primers. Repertoires were generated with immunoSEQ multiplex PCR, while TCRdb's copy carries only in-frame clones and drops some. The top ten clones hold 2.3% of a sample with under 200,000 clones, around 80% of them seen once. Sequenced material: PBMCs. The receptors shown here come from a woman aged 45-59 years in good health and CMV-seronegative.

V and J are TRBV27 and TRBJ1-1, with 10 bases aligning to TRBD1. CDR3 length equals 17 residues. Germline V lookup: CDR1 MNHEY, CDR2 SMNVEV (reference sequence). Trimming removed 4 bases from V and 0 bases from J; junction bases left unmatched: 8. The chain's CDR3 is CASSSPGTGVLNTEAFF. The DNA for the CDR3 is TGTGCCAGCAGTTCCCCCGGGACAGGGGTCTTGAACACTGAAGCTTTCTTT.

The V call is TRBV2, the J call TRBJ1-1, with 8 bases lining up with TRBD1. Trimming at V came to 6 bases and at J to 4 bases, leaving 7 bases not matched to a gene. The germline CDR1 and CDR2 sequences are SNHLY and FYNNEI. The CDR3 totals 14 residues. Here the CDR3 DNA reads TGTGCCAGCAGCCCGGACAGGGCGGGCACTGAAGCTTTCTTT. It specifies CASSPDRAGTEAFF.

The CDR3 region has the DNA TGCGCCAGCAGCTTGAACAACCGACAGCCCCAAGAGACCCAGTACTTC. Protein sequence: CASSLNNRQPQETQYF. The gene calls are TRBV5-1 and TRBJ2-5; TRBD1 might be the D (5 bases). The germline V gene has CDR1 SGHRS and CDR2 YFSETQ. V was shortened by 1 base and J by 1 base, with 14 bases between the two germline ends. This CDR3 spans 16 amino acids.

The gene calls are TRBV29-1 and TRBJ1-4; D may be TRBD1 (6 bases). The CDR3 extends over 18 amino acids. Between the trimmed V and J ends, which lost 0 bases and 12 bases, there was a span of 29 bases. Germline loops: CDR1 SQVTM, CDR2 ANQGSEA. This chain's CDR3 is CSVEDPKSGQGKTNELFF. The CDR3 DNA follows: TGCAGCGTTGAAGATCCCAAGAGTGGGCAGGGGAAGACGAATGAACTGTTTTTT. Full variable domain (rest looked up from reference TRBV29-1 and TRBJ1-4): SAVISQKPSRDICQRGTSLTIQCQVDSQVTMMFWYRQQPGQSLTLIATANQGSEATYESGFVIDKFPISRPNLTFSTLTVSNMSPEDSSIYLCSVEDPKSGQGKTNELFFGSGTQLSVL.

This sequence joins TRBV28 and TRBJ2-7; 13 nucleotides line up with TRBD2. This CDR3 region has 14 residues. From germline, CDR1 is MDHEN and CDR2 SYDVKM. V lost 6 bases to trimming and J lost 5 bases; unmatched junction nucleotides: 4. The DNA for the CDR3 is TGTGCCAGCAGACTAGCGGGGGGGCCACACGAGCAGTACTTC. Amino acid sequence: CASRLAGGPHEQYF.

V gene TRBV29-1 combines with J gene TRBJ2-3, with TRBD2 matching 10 bases. Trimming at V came to 1 base and at J to 4 bases, leaving 2 bases not matched to a gene. Germline V gene lookup returns CDR1 SQVTM and CDR2 ANQGSEA. This CDR3 is built from 14 residues. CDR3 protein: CSVEASGSPDTQYF. As DNA, the CDR3 is TGCAGCGTTGAAGCTAGCGGGAGCCCAGATACGCAGTATTTT.

This clone has just one count. Relative to the germline gene, one junction end is altered; a read error may explain this. The CDR3 nucleotides are TGTTCCAGCAGCTTAGTCCCGGGTCAGCTGCGCGACTACGAGCAGTACTTC. Protein product: CSSSLVPGQLRDYEQYF. J is TRBJ2-7 and V is TRBV7-9; D gene ambiguous. From germline, CDR1 is SEHNR and CDR2 FQNEAQ (reference sequence). This CDR3 has 17 residues.

The V gene is TRBV28, the J gene TRBJ1-3, with TRBD1 as a possible D gene (5 bases). The V and J ends lost 7 bases and 0 bases respectively, with 13 bases between them. The V gene's germline CDR1 is MDHEN and CDR2 SYDVKM. CDR3 length: 15 residues. CDR3: CASKGNLYSGNTIYF. DNA of the CDR3: TGTGCCAGCAAGGGGAACCTCTACTCTGGAAACACCATATATTTT.

The chain is built from TRBV7-8 and TRBJ1-5; D uncertain. The CDR3 spans 14 residues. The V end lost 6 bases, the J end lost 5 bases, and 14 bases lay between the germline ends. Germline loops: CDR1 SGHVS, CDR2 FQNEAQ. In nucleotides, the CDR3 is TGTGCCAGCAGTTCGGGAGACTTCTATCAGCCCCAGCATTTT. This sequence encodes CASSSGDFYQPQHF.

This clone appeared a few times. The rearrangement links TRBV28 to TRBJ1-4; TRBD1 matches at 9 bases. The J segment lost 10 bases and the V segment lost 4 bases, leaving 13 bases of the junction unmatched. The CDR3 is 16 amino acids. Germline V CDR1 and CDR2: MDHEN, SYDVKM. CDR3 protein: CASSSRSGTGMRKLFF. The CDR3 nucleotides read TGTGCCAGCAGTTCGAGGTCCGGGACAGGGATGAGAAAACTGTTTTTT.

The chain links TRBV30 to TRBJ1-1; D is possibly TRBD1 (5 bases). Trimming took 0 bases from V and 4 from J, leaving 9 bases between them. The CDR3 is 13 residues long. Germline V CDR1 and CDR2: GTSNPN, SVGIG (reference sequence). CDR3 nucleotide sequence: TGTGCCTGGAGTGTCAACGGGGGCACTGAAGCTTTCTTT. It yields the protein CAWSVNGGTEAFF.

The chain couples TRBV30 to TRBJ1-2, with D perhaps TRBD1 (5 bases). Germline V gene data show CDR1 as GTSNPN and CDR2 as SVGIG (reference sequence). V was clipped by 4 bases and J by 0 bases, with 18 bases between them. This CDR3 has 16 amino acids. CDR3 protein: CAWTLRGGRANYGYTF. In nucleotides, the CDR3 is TGTGCCTGGACCCTGCGGGGGGGGAGGGCTAACTATGGCTACACCTTC.

This rearrangement joins TRBV5-8 to TRBJ2-2, with a tentative D call TRBD2 (6 bases). There are 15 residues in the CDR3. Trimming removed 4 bases from V and 5 bases from J, with 15 bases in between. CDR1 and CDR2 from the germline V gene are SGHTS and YDEGEE. This CDR3 is CASSVRAGWTGELFF. The CDR3 nucleotides are TGTGCCAGCAGCGTGAGGGCGGGATGGACCGGGGAGCTGTTTTTT.

In DNA form, the CDR3 reads TGTGCCAGCAGCTCGGCGGCGAAGAGCTCCTACAATGAGCAGTTCTTC. Its translation is CASSSAAKSSYNEQFF. The rearrangement uses TRBV7-8 and TRBJ2-1; no clear D gene. Germline V gene sequence: CDR1 SGHVS, CDR2 FQNEAQ. Trimming removed 4 bases from V and 0 bases from J, with 13 bases in between. CDR3 length equals 16 residues.

V and J are TRBV9 and TRBJ2-7, with TRBD2 identical over 7 bases. V dropped 0 bases and J dropped 5; count of bases not matched to a gene: 11. This CDR3 has 16 amino acids. Germline lookup yields CDR1 SGDLS and CDR2 YYNGEE. This CDR3 is CASSVAGGLGSHEQYF. DNA for the CDR3: TGTGCCAGCAGCGTAGCTGGAGGACTAGGTAGCCACGAGCAGTACTTC.